The 17 T cell receptor beta chains presented below share a single source sample, sequenced in a study of blood T cells in healthy people across ages. The second PCR ran roughly 6 to 11 cycles with a sample-barcoded 5' primer and J-beta primers. TCRdb used MiXCR to reprocess the 5' RACE reads, holding one entry per CDR3 protein. Here the sample spans about 1.6 million distinct CDR3 sequences, about 31% being singletons. Sequencing was carried out using blood. All receptors derive from a woman in her 30s in good health.

In nucleotides, the CDR3 is TGTGCCAGCATAACCATAGCGGGGGTCACCTACAATGAGCAGTACTTC. This encodes CASITIAGVTYNEQYF. The chain has TRBV6-1 and TRBJ2-1; TRBD2 agrees at 9 bases. The last part of the DNA fits TRBJ2-7 better; the J call may be wrong. The germline V gene encodes CDR1 MNHNS and CDR2 SASEGT. This CDR3 has 16 amino acids.

Details on this clonotype: The junction and the germline gene differ at one end; a read error may be behind it. This sequence joins TRBV9 and TRBJ2-7; D gene ambiguous. The better agreement between TRBJ2-5 and the DNA end casts doubt on the J call. Germline V gene sequence: CDR1 SGDLS, CDR2 YYNGEE. The CDR3 runs to 14 residues. Here the CDR3 reads CAGSVGMAGETQYF. Written as DNA, the CDR3 is TGTGCCGGCAGCGTAGGTATGGCCGGGGAGACCCAGTACTTC.

This clonotype was seen only a few times. The V and J genes are TRBV20-1 and TRBJ1-2, with D hard to call. This CDR3 has 9 residues. Germline loops: CDR1 DFQATT, CDR2 SNEGSKA (reference sequence). V was shortened by 5 bases and J by 10 bases, with 8 bases between the two germline ends. The CDR3 DNA is TGCAGTGCTTACGAAGACTACACCTTC. The encoded protein is CSAYEDYTF.

This clonotype was seen a single time. The genes are TRBV5-1 and TRBJ2-1; 8 bases fit TRBD2. The CDR3 covers 13 residues. The junction had 3 bases not matched to a gene; V was cut back by 7 bases and J by 3 bases. Germline V gene data show CDR1 as SGHRS and CDR2 as YFSETQ. The CDR3 protein is CASGGGNYNEQFF. The CDR3, as DNA: TGCGCCAGCGGCGGGGGGAACTACAATGAGCAGTTCTTC.

This clonotype came up many times. V and J are TRBV27 and TRBJ2-7, with 8 nucleotides matching TRBD1. V was pared by 3 bases and J by 7 bases, with 2 bases of the junction left unmatched. This CDR3 is 12 amino acids long. Per germline, CDR1 MNHEY and CDR2 SMNVEV (reference sequence). The CDR3 DNA sequence: TGTGCCAGCAGTTTGACAGGGGTTGAGCAGTACTTC. Protein: CASSLTGVEQYF.

The chain has TRBV3-1 and TRBJ1-1; 12 bases align to TRBD1. This CDR3 region has 17 residues. CDR1 is LGHDT and CDR2 is YNNKEL in the germline V gene (reference sequence). The J segment lost 1 base and the V segment lost 5 bases, leaving 8 bases of the junction unmatched. CDR3: CASSLVGQGARNTEAFF. The CDR3 DNA reads TGTGCCAGCAGCTTGGTGGGACAGGGGGCACGGAACACTGAAGCTTTCTTT.

The sample holds many counts of this clonotype. The chain employs TRBV10-3 and TRBJ2-3; 7 bases line up with TRBD1. This CDR3 contains 15 residues. Germline V gene lookup returns CDR1 ENHRY and CDR2 SYGVKD. Trimming took 9 bases from V and 5 from J; bases not matched to a gene: 14. CDR3 sequence: CAINDRDGGQDTQYF. CDR3 sequence (DNA): TGTGCCATTAACGACAGGGATGGAGGACAAGATACGCAGTATTTT.

This clonotype was recorded at least ten times. The J gene is TRBJ2-7, the V gene TRBV12-3 or TRBV12-4; tentatively, D is TRBD2 (6 bases). With 4 bases removed from V and 2 bases from J, the gap between germline ends came to 15 bases. The CDR3 extends over 15 amino acids. The CDR3 nucleotides are TGTGCCAGCAGTTCTTCCGGGACTGAAACCTACGAGCAGTACTTC. Translation: CASSSSGTETYEQYF.

Only a few counts were recorded for this clonotype. This rearrangement joins TRBV28 to TRBJ2-7, with D possibly being TRBD2 (5 bases). The V end lost 3 bases, the J end lost 3 bases, and 6 bases lay between the germline ends. The CDR3 runs to 12 residues. Per the germline V gene, CDR1 is MDHEN and CDR2 is SYDVKM. The CDR3 reads CASSFRDYEQYF. CDR3 DNA: TGTGCCAGCAGTTTCCGGGACTACGAGCAGTACTTC.

The chain couples TRBV13 to TRBJ2-2; no clear D gene. Germline V gene data show CDR1 as PRHDT and CDR2 as FYEKMQ (reference sequence). The CDR3 contains 14 residues. The V end was cut by 5 bases, the J end by 1 base, with 8 bases between. Here the CDR3 reads CASSPLGNTGELFF. DNA of the CDR3: TGTGCCAGCAGCCCCCTCGGGAACACCGGGGAGCTGTTTTTT. The whole variable domain, filled in from reference TRBV13 and TRBJ2-2, reads AAGVIQSPRHLIKEKRETATLKCYPIPRHDTVYWYQQGPGQDPQFLISFYEKMQSDKGSIPDRFSAQQFSDYHSELNMSSLELGDSALYFCASSPLGNTGELFFGEGSRLTVL.

J is TRBJ2-5 and V is TRBV7-9; no clear D gene. The end of the DNA aligns better with TRBJ2-7, so the J call may be wrong. The CDR3 covers 14 residues. Germline values: CDR1 SEHNR, CDR2 FQNEAQ (reference sequence). The CDR3 is CASSLPDRPYEQYF. DNA for the CDR3: TGTGCCAGCAGCTTACCGGACCGTCCCTACGAGCAGTACTTC.

This clonotype occurred a few times. The chain carries TRBV15 and TRBJ1-2; D is unclear. The CDR3 is 13 amino acids. Germline values: CDR1 LNHNV, CDR2 YYDKDF (reference sequence). Trimming removed 0 bases at V and 0 bases at J, with 2 bases between. The CDR3 reads CATSREANYGYTF. CDR3 nucleotide sequence: TGTGCCACCAGCAGAGAGGCTAACTATGGCTACACCTTC.

The chain recombines TRBV28 with TRBJ2-5; D may be TRBD2 (6 bases). Germline lookup yields CDR1 MDHEN and CDR2 SYDVKM. This CDR3 contains 14 residues. V lost 2 bases to trimming and J lost 5 bases, with 12 bases between them. The CDR3 loop reads CASSLGGWDETQYF. In nucleotides, the CDR3 is TGTGCCAGCAGTTTAGGGGGGTGGGATGAGACCCAGTACTTC. Using reference TRBV28 and TRBJ2-5 for the parts outside the CDR3, the full variable domain is DVKVTQSSRYLVKRTGEKVFLECVQDMDHENMFWYRQDPGLGLRLIYFSYDVKMKEKGDIPEGYSVSREKKERFSLILESASTNQTSMYLCASSLGGWDETQYFGPGTRLLVL.

The J gene is TRBJ1-6, the V gene TRBV27; D is unclear. Germline CDR1 reads MNHEY; CDR2 reads SMNVEV (reference sequence). The CDR3 consists of 14 residues. Between the trimmed V and J ends, which lost 3 bases and 4 bases, there was a span of 7 bases. CDR3 residues: CASSFPPYNSPLHF. DNA for the CDR3: TGTGCCAGCAGTTTTCCTCCTTATAATTCACCCCTCCACTTT.

This clonotype was picked up many times. The J gene is TRBJ2-1, the V gene TRBV20-1; 8 positions agree with TRBD2. There are 14 residues in the CDR3. In germline, CDR1 is DFQATT, CDR2 SNEGSKA (reference sequence). Unmatched junction bases numbered 8, after V lost 6 bases and J lost 4 bases. For the CDR3, the DNA is TGCAGTGCCCCGAGCGGGAGCCGGTACAATGAGCAGTTCTTC. It yields the protein CSAPSGSRYNEQFF.

This chain connects TRBV28 to TRBJ2-1; D call uncertain. CDR1 is MDHEN and CDR2 is SYDVKM in the germline V gene. Trimming left V 4 bases short and J 0 bases short, with 13 bases between. The CDR3 extends over 16 amino acids. This CDR3 is CASSSQRPSSYNEQFF. The CDR3 DNA reads as TGTGCCAGCAGTTCTCAAAGGCCGTCCTCCTACAATGAGCAGTTCTTC. The variable domain in full, completed from reference TRBV28 and TRBJ2-1, reads DVKVTQSSRYLVKRTGEKVFLECVQDMDHENMFWYRQDPGLGLRLIYFSYDVKMKEKGDIPEGYSVSREKKERFSLILESASTNQTSMYLCASSSQRPSSYNEQFFGPGTRLTVL.

This sequence joins TRBV20-1 and TRBJ1-6; 10 bases line up with TRBD1. Germline CDR1 is DFQATT and CDR2 is SNEGSKA (reference sequence). Germline trimming cut 3 bases from V and 7 bases from J; bases unmatched to any gene: 12. This CDR3 is built from 17 residues. The CDR3 DNA reads TGCAGTGCTAGGATGAGGACAGGGGGAAAGGGAAATTCACCCCTCCACTTT. Translating gives CSARMRTGGKGNSPLHF.